A selection of T cell receptor beta chains follows, all from one sample in a study of blood T cell repertoires in COVID-19. TCRdb's table, derived via immunoSEQ multiplex PCR, lists solely in-frame clones and lacks some. The repertoire has 30,000 to 40,000 clones, 70% to 90% of them found once; the top ten carry under 5%. Sample: peripheral blood. The receptor set was obtained from a man in his fifties with active COVID-19. The conserved cysteine and the conserved F or W are not part of the CDR3 here. D genes are given only for firm matches.

TRBV7-2	.	12	TRBJ1-6	ASSFRGYNSPLH
TRBV1	.	15	TRBJ2-2	TSSQDETSLDIGELF
TRBV28	TRBD2	20	TRBJ2-7	ASSSVFRGTSGGPPMAYEQY
TRBV28	TRBD1	14	TRBJ1-5	ASSLTLDRVGQPQH
TRBV10-2	.	14	TRBJ1-3	ASSPGGGISGNTIY
TRBV7-8	.	15	TRBJ2-3	ASSLVLAGAFADTQY
TRBV5-4	.	12	TRBJ1-1	ASSMTALNTEAF
TRBV19	.	13	TRBJ2-3	ASSTQGPGTDTQY
TRBV10-3	TRBD1	11	TRBJ1-1	AIMGQGGTEAF
TRBV10-1	TRBD2	13	TRBJ2-1	ASSRTSGGLNEQF
TRBV10-2	.	12	TRBJ2-1	ASSVLAENNEQF
TRBV5-1	TRBD1	14	TRBJ1-2	ASSLGPGQSYNGYT
TRBV28	TRBD1	13	TRBJ1-4	ASSPDRGRDEKLF
TRBV6-6	.	13	TRBJ2-5	ASSSAPGIGETQY
TRBV4-1	TRBD1	12	TRBJ1-1	ASSHLGQGAEAF